The rows below give T cell receptor beta chains drawn from one sample of a study of response to subunit inactivated influenza vaccine. Each CDR3 protein gets one entry after TCRdb re-called the RT-PCR reads with MiXCR. This sample has 860,000 or so distinct CDR3 sequences; around 21% occur once, and the top ten carry roughly 10%. Sequenced here: PBMCs from blood, sampled roughly 5 days after vaccination. The receptors were sampled from a man aged 50-59 years who received an inactivated influenza vaccine. Both conserved end residues are part of each CDR3. The D gene is left open where the match is weak. A clone size is listed for some rows: how often the clone was seen (once, few, many), or a class if it is expanded.

clone_size: NA; v_call: TRBV7-9; d_call: TRBD2; j_call: TRBJ2-3; cdr3_nt: TGTGCCAGCAGCCTCGGCCGTCAGCGGGGACTTACAGATACGCAGTATTTT; cdr3_aa: CASSLGRQRGLTDTQYF
clone_size: few; v_call: TRBV5-1; d_call: NA; j_call: TRBJ1-1; cdr3_nt: TGCGCCAGCAGCCAGCAGGAAGGGGCGAGGACTGAAGCTTTCTTT; cdr3_aa: CASSQQEGARTEAFF
clone_size: NA; v_call: TRBV7-2; d_call: TRBD1; j_call: TRBJ2-7; cdr3_nt: TGTGCCAGCAGCTTCCCGGACAGGGAATTCCACGAGCAGTACTTC; cdr3_aa: CASSFPDREFHEQYF
clone_size: NA; v_call: TRBV20-1; d_call: TRBD1; j_call: TRBJ2-7; cdr3_nt: TGCAGTGCAGCACAGGGGCAGTTCTACGAGCAGTACTTC; cdr3_aa: CSAAQGQFYEQYF
clone_size: NA; v_call: TRBV10-3; d_call: TRBD2; j_call: TRBJ2-7; cdr3_nt: TGTGCTTCAGGGCTAGCGGGCTCCTACGAGCAGTACTTC; cdr3_aa: CASGLAGSYEQYF
clone_size: few; v_call: TRBV6-1; d_call: NA; j_call: TRBJ1-4; cdr3_nt: TGTGCCAGCAGTCCCCGGACACTAAGTGCAACTAATGAAAAACTGTTTTTT; cdr3_aa: CASSPRTLSATNEKLFF
clone_size: NA; v_call: TRBV12-3/TRBV12-4; d_call: NA; j_call: TRBJ1-5; cdr3_nt: TGTGCCAGCAGTCCCAACAGGGTTGGTCAGCCCCAGCATTTT; cdr3_aa: CASSPNRVGQPQHF
clone_size: few; v_call: TRBV7-9; d_call: TRBD1; j_call: TRBJ1-2; cdr3_nt: TGTGCCAGCAGCTTTACCGGGACAGCGGATGGCTACACCTTC; cdr3_aa: CASSFTGTADGYTF
clone_size: NA; v_call: TRBV20-1; d_call: TRBD2; j_call: TRBJ2-2; cdr3_nt: TGCAGTCCAACACGGGGGGCCGGGGAGCTGTTTTTT; cdr3_aa: CSPTRGAGELFF
clone_size: NA; v_call: TRBV4-1; d_call: TRBD2; j_call: TRBJ2-1; cdr3_nt: TGCGCCAGCAGCCCCCGGGGGGAAAGCGATGAGCAGTTCTTC; cdr3_aa: CASSPRGESDEQFF
clone_size: few; v_call: TRBV12-3/TRBV12-4; d_call: NA; j_call: TRBJ2-1; cdr3_nt: TGTGCCAGCAGTCCGAACGTTGGCGGGACCTACAATGAGCAGTTCTTC; cdr3_aa: CASSPNVGGTYNEQFF
clone_size: NA; v_call: TRBV6-1; d_call: TRBD2; j_call: TRBJ2-1; cdr3_nt: TGTGCCAGCAAAAGGGAGGGAGGGCCGCGGAATGAGCAGTTCTTC; cdr3_aa: CASKREGGPRNEQFF
clone_size: NA; v_call: TRBV7-9; d_call: NA; j_call: TRBJ1-4; cdr3_nt: TGTGCCAGCAGCCAACGACAGGCTAATGAAAAACTGTTTTTT; cdr3_aa: CASSQRQANEKLFF
clone_size: NA; v_call: TRBV29-1; d_call: TRBD1; j_call: TRBJ2-1; cdr3_nt: TGCAGCGTTGGAAGGGACAGGGGGCGAGTAAGCTACAATGAGCAGTTCTTC; cdr3_aa: CSVGRDRGRVSYNEQFF
clone_size: NA; v_call: TRBV20-1; d_call: TRBD2; j_call: TRBJ2-3; cdr3_nt: TGCAGTGCTCGGGACGGGGGGGCAGATACGCAGTATTTT; cdr3_aa: CSARDGGADTQYF
clone_size: few; v_call: TRBV6-4; d_call: NA; j_call: TRBJ2-2; cdr3_nt: TGTGCCAGCAGTTTTGAAGGAGGCGGGGAGCTGTTTTTT; cdr3_aa: CASSFEGGGELFF
clone_size: few; v_call: TRBV4-2; d_call: TRBD1; j_call: TRBJ1-6; cdr3_nt: TGTGCCAGCAGCCAAGAGGGACAGGGAAGTTCACCCCTCCACTTT; cdr3_aa: CASSQEGQGSSPLHF
clone_size: NA; v_call: TRBV7-9; d_call: NA; j_call: TRBJ2-7; cdr3_nt: TGTGCCAGCAGCGATGTTACAGGGCGATACGAGCAGTACTTC; cdr3_aa: CASSDVTGRYEQYF
clone_size: many; v_call: TRBV9; d_call: NA; j_call: TRBJ2-1; cdr3_nt: TGTGCCAGCAGCGTGTCCCCAGCGACCAATGAGCAGTTCTTC; cdr3_aa: CASSVSPATNEQFF
clone_size: few; v_call: TRBV10-3; d_call: TRBD1; j_call: TRBJ2-1; cdr3_nt: TGTGCCATCAGTGAGTCGGCAGACAGGGGGCAGTTCTTC; cdr3_aa: CAISESADRGQFF
clone_size: NA; v_call: TRBV7-3; d_call: NA; j_call: TRBJ2-3; cdr3_nt: TGTGCCAGCAGCTTATTTGGAATCGGCGGAACCACAGATACGCAGTATTTT; cdr3_aa: CASSLFGIGGTTDTQYF
clone_size: few; v_call: TRBV19; d_call: NA; j_call: TRBJ2-1; cdr3_nt: TGTGCCAGTAAGGGGGGCAGGGGGAGGAATGAGCAGTTCTTC; cdr3_aa: CASKGGRGRNEQFF
clone_size: NA; v_call: TRBV6-1; d_call: TRBD2; j_call: TRBJ2-3; cdr3_nt: TGTGCCAGCAGTGGCCTTCTAGCGGGCCTTAGCACAGATACGCAGTATTTT; cdr3_aa: CASSGLLAGLSTDTQYF
clone_size: few; v_call: TRBV7-2; d_call: NA; j_call: TRBJ2-5; cdr3_nt: TGTGCCAGCACCTCCTCGGAGACCCAGTACTTC; cdr3_aa: CASTSSETQYF
clone_size: few; v_call: TRBV7-9; d_call: NA; j_call: TRBJ2-4; cdr3_nt: TGTGCCAGCAGCCCCCGGTTGTGGGGGAGTGCCAAAAACATTCAGTACTTC; cdr3_aa: CASSPRLWGSAKNIQYF
clone_size: many; v_call: TRBV12-3/TRBV12-4; d_call: TRBD1; j_call: TRBJ1-5; cdr3_nt: TGTGCCAGCAGCCCCCAGGGGGCCAATCAGCCCCAGCATTTT; cdr3_aa: CASSPQGANQPQHF
clone_size: many; v_call: TRBV29-1; d_call: NA; j_call: TRBJ2-4; cdr3_nt: TGCAGCGTTGAACTGGGTCCCAGCATTCAGTACTTC; cdr3_aa: CSVELGPSIQYF
clone_size: few; v_call: TRBV12-3/TRBV12-4; d_call: TRBD1; j_call: TRBJ1-4; cdr3_nt: TGTGCCAGCAGCCGCACAGGGGGGATCAATGAAAAACTGTTTTTT; cdr3_aa: CASSRTGGINEKLFF
clone_size: few; v_call: TRBV28; d_call: TRBD1; j_call: TRBJ2-1; cdr3_nt: TGTGCCAGCAGCGTGACAGGGCCCTACAATGAGCAGTTCTTC; cdr3_aa: CASSVTGPYNEQFF
clone_size: many; v_call: TRBV20-1; d_call: TRBD2; j_call: TRBJ2-3; cdr3_nt: TGCAGTGCTGATAAAGCGGGAGCCTTAGATACGCAGTATTTT; cdr3_aa: CSADKAGALDTQYF
clone_size: NA; v_call: TRBV20-1; d_call: TRBD1; j_call: TRBJ2-2; cdr3_nt: TGCAGTGCTCGGTCGACAGGGCAAGCCGGGGAGCTGTTTTTT; cdr3_aa: CSARSTGQAGELFF
clone_size: few; v_call: TRBV7-8; d_call: NA; j_call: TRBJ2-2; cdr3_nt: TGTGCCAGCAGCCATCGGGACAAGGCCGGGGAGCTGTTTTTT; cdr3_aa: CASSHRDKAGELFF